This T cell receptor beta chain originates from a study of T cell responses to AZD1222 COVID-19 vaccine. The length of the CDR3 is 15 residues. The germline V and J ends were trimmed by 5 bases and 0 bases, with 13 bases remaining between them. Germline lookup yields CDR1 LNHDA and CDR2 SQIVND (reference sequence). On this clone: What it binds is not known.

Some clones are missing from TCRdb's copy, which holds only in-frame ones; the method was immunoSEQ multiplex PCR. Of about 110,000 clones listed, over 85% are singletons. Study-level results: Spike-specific TCR repertoires showed rising breadth and depth after two AZD1222 doses. Reports say nearly half of spike-specific TCRs go after unmutated variant regions.

This sequence joins TRBV19 and TRBJ1-1; D call uncertain. The origin of this receptor is an adult in good health. This specimen was peripheral blood, taken on day 0 of AZD1222 vaccination. CDR3 in amino acids: CASSLSSQLNTEAFF. Here the CDR3 DNA reads TGTGCCAGTAGTCTCTCGTCGCAGCTGAACACTGAAGCTTTCTTT. Complete variable domain (other parts from reference TRBV19 and TRBJ1-1): DGGITQSPKYLFRKEGQNVTLSCEQNLNHDAMYWYRQDPGQGLRLIYYSQIVNDFQKGDIAEGYSVSREKKESFPLTVTSAQKNPTAFYLCASSLSSQLNTEAFFGQGTRLTVV.